This T cell receptor beta chain was identified in a study of blood T cell repertoires in COVID-19 (dated by TCRdb to the early 2020s). For the wider study: Samples from collaborators originated in the United States, Italy and Spain and spanned both the acute and convalescent phases of COVID-19. The prospective study material was composed of cDNA or gDNA derived from T cells, B-cell-depleted T cells, or PBMCs. The dataset comprised deeply sampled blood TCRbeta repertoires from subjects exposed to, actively infected with, or recovered from COVID-19. The repertoires were released in a freely available public database meant as a resource for research on the immune response to SARS-CoV-2. Samples were obtained from the ongoing ImmuneRACE study (first 160 participants) and from 1,254 subjects provided by 6 global collaborators. A de-identified subject ID, COVID-19 status, age in years and sex were almost always included in the sample metadata. HLA class I and class II types, where available, came from metadata supplied by the sample provider rather than from assay-based typing.

About this clone: Its antigen specificity is not known. No much larger clone is present one base from it, and per-base qualities are unavailable.

CDR1 and CDR2 are read off the germline V gene as SGDLS and YYNGEE. Trimming takes 3 bases from V and 8 bases from J, and the germline ends sit 23 bases apart. The CDR3 starts with the cysteine, ends with the phenylalanine, and has 17 residues. Only the CDR3 part of the read is kept: 51 bases, read in frame from the first base. Collaborating institutions collected whole blood in K2EDTA tubes following their own protocols. For TCRbeta analysis, collaborators shipped samples as frozen whole blood, isolated PBMCs, or DNA extracted from either of those sample types. The paper's findings and limits, for the study overall: How much clinical and demographic metadata was included differed by source and by participant, and the metadata was provided uncurated.

TCRbeta CDR3 regions were amplified from genomic DNA using the immunoSEQ Assay, a bias-controlled multiplex PCR. Per the source publication's procedure: Nucleated cell counts per sample were estimated from amplification of reference gene primers within the assay. To quantify the absolute abundance of each unique TCRbeta CDR3 rearrangement, sequence reads were collapsed and filtered. For each sample, productive Simpson clonality was calculated as the square root of Simpson's diversity index across productive rearrangements. This immuneACCESS table, as held by TCRdb, lists in-frame sequences with V and J called but not all clones. Of the missing ones, under half trace to an unresolved V gene in checked studies; the others have no known cause. The V and J calls and clone size were taken over from that table, and D and trimming were inferred from the DNA. Present in this sample are about 190,000 clones, 84% of which were seen just once. The top ten hold approximately 5% of the sample.

The chain is made from TRBV9 and TRBJ1-4, and the D gene may be TRBD1, 5 bases matching. The clonotype originates from an older woman with active or convalescent COVID-19. The sample comprised peripheral blood. The nucleotide sequence reads TGTGCCAGCAGCGCCGGTCGGGGCCAGGGAGGTTGGGAAAAACTGTTTTTT. The resulting protein is CASSAGRGQGGWEKLFF.